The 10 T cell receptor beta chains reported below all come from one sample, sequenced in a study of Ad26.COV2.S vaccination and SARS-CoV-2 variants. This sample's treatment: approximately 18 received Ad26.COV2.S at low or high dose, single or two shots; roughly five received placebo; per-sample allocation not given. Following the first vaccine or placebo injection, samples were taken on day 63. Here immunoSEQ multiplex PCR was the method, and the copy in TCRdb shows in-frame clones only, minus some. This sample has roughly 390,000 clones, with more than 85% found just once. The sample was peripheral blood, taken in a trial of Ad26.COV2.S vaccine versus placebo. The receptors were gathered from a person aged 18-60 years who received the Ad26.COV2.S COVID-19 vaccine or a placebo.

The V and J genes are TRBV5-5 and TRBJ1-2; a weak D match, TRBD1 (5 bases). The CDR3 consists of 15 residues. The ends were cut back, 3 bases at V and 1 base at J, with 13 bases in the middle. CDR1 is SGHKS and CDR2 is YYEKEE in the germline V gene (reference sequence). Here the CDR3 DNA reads TGTGCCAGCAGCTCCCCTGACAGACATAACTATGGCTACACCTTC. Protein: CASSSPDRHNYGYTF.

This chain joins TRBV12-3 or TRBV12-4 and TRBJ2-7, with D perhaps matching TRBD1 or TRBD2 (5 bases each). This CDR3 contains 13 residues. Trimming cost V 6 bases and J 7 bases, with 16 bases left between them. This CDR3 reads CASSYQGSGEQYF. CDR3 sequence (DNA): TGTGCCAGCAGCTATCAGGGATCGGGAGAGCAGTACTTC.

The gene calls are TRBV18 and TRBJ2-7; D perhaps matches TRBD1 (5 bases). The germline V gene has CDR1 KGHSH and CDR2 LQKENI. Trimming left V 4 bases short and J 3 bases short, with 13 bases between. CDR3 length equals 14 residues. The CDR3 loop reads CASSLTAQGYEQYF. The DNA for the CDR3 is TGTGCCAGCTCACTGACGGCGCAGGGCTACGAGCAGTACTTC.

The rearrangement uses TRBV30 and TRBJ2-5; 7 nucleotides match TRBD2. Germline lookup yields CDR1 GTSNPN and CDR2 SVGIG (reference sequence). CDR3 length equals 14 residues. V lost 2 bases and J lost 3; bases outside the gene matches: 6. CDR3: CAWSLRLAKETQYF. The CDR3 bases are TGTGCCTGGAGTCTGAGACTAGCCAAAGAGACCCAGTACTTC.

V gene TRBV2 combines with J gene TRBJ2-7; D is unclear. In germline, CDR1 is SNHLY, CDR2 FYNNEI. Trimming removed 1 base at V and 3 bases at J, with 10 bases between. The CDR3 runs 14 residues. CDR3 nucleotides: TGTGCCAGCAGTGAAGGGCTTCTTCACTACGAGCAGTACTTC. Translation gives CASSEGLLHYEQYF.

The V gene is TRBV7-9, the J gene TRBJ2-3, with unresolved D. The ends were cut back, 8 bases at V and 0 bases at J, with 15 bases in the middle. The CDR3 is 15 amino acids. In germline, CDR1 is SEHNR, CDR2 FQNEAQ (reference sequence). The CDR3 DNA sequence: TGTGCCAGCCAGACTGAACACTACAGCACAGATACGCAGTATTTT. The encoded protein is CASQTEHYSTDTQYF.

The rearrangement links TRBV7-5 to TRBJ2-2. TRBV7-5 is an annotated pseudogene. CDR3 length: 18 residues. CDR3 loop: CVRSFTASARTKTGELFF. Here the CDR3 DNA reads TGTGTCAGAAGCTTCACGGCCTCCGCAAGGACGAAGACCGGGGAGCTGTTTTTT.

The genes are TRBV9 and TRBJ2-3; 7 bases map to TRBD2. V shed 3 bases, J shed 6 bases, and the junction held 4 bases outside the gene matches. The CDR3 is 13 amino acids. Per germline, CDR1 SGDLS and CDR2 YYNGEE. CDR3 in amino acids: CASSGTRFDTQYF. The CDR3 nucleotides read TGTGCCAGCAGCGGGACTAGATTTGATACGCAGTATTTT.

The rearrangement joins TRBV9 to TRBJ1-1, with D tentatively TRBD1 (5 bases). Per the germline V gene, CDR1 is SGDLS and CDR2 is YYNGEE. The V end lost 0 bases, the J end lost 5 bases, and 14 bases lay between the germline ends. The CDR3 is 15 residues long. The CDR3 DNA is TGTGCCAGCAGCGTAGGAGCAGGGAAAAGGACTGAAGCTTTCTTT. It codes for CASSVGAGKRTEAFF.

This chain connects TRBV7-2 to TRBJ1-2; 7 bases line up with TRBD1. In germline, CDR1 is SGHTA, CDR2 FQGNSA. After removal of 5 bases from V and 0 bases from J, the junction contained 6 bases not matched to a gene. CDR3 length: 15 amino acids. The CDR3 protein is CASSPGQSANYGYTF. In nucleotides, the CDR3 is TGTGCCAGCAGCCCGGGACAGTCAGCTAACTATGGCTACACCTTC.